This T cell receptor (beta chain) was documented in a study of blood T cells in healthy people across ages (dated by TCRdb to 2015 to 2017). At the level of the whole study: In model experiments, template switching captured about one uniquely barcoded TCR beta cDNA molecule for every two T cells. The study measured age-related changes in TCR beta repertoire diversity using deep sequencing normalized with unique cDNA molecular identifiers. The donors were divided into four age groups: young (average about 16 years), middle-aged (about 40), aged (about 56) and long-lived (nearly 85). To avoid experimental bias, donors of different ages were distributed randomly across sequencing lanes. The study analyzed two additional independent replicas of 1 million unique cDNA reads from the same blood draw for two donors, one aged 18 to 29 and one aged 80 or older.

Findings and caveats that apply to the study as a whole: The CMV infection status of donors was not known, potentially confounding age-related changes in expanded clonotypes. Compared with the aged group, the long-lived group had more naive CD4+ T cells, fewer expanded clones and increased TCR diversity, suggesting age selection. Because profiling used bulk unsorted PBMCs, naive and antigen-experienced compartments could not be compared conclusively. The percentage of naive T cells measured by flow cytometry correlated strongly with observed TCR beta diversity. Observed TCR beta diversity per million T cells fell roughly linearly with age, and a significant reduction was already apparent by age roughly 40. Total diversity estimates from one million sequenced T cells were considered lower bounds and underestimates.

The donors were some 39 Caucasian individuals from Russia, aged 6 to 90 years, who were systemically healthy. Each donor gave 9.5 to 10 milliliters of peripheral blood, drawn into EDTA-treated Vacutainer tubes. Ficoll-Paque density-gradient centrifugation was used to isolate PBMCs, with at least 6 million per sample. Total RNA, at least 6 micrograms per sample, was extracted from PBMCs with Trizol reagent. Naive CD45RAhigh/CD27high T cell percentages were measured by flow cytometry on a PBMC aliquot from every donor. The trim is 5 bases for V and 0 bases for J, with a gap of 11 bases between the germline ends. The CDR3 sequence holds 15 residues, the cysteine and phenylalanine included. Of all the DNA, just the CDR3 is kept, 45 bases in frame from base 1. The library came from 5' RACE. Sequenced on an Illumina HiSeq 2500. A second about 6 to 11 cycle PCR used a sample-barcoded 5' primer and a J-beta primer mix. A unique molecular identifier was introduced onto each TCR beta cDNA molecule by a template-switch 5' adaptor carrying 12 random nucleotides. Each sample yielded at least 2.5 million CDR3-containing paired-end reads. The Mint cDNA synthesis kit, primed by a TRBC-specific oligonucleotide, was used to synthesize first-strand cDNA from all RNA. Following uracil-DNA glycosylase treatment, a first 18-cycle PCR with universal primers M1SS and BC2_uni_R was performed on all cDNA. In the authors' own workflow: Normalization of each sample was performed by random selection of 1 million high-quality reads, each carrying a distinct molecular identifier. Instead of being binned into consensus sequences, reads that shared molecular identifiers were thrown out. MiTCR, with a Q25 quality threshold and the strictest error-elimination algorithm, was used for CDR3 identification, clonotype clustering and error correction. A nonparametric unseen species model with Euler transformation was used to estimate lower-bound total TCR beta diversity. The raw public data were reprocessed by TCRdb itself: fastp quality trimming at Q25, MiXCR clonotype calling, in-frame beta chains only. Every CDR3 protein is listed once, alongside the most common genes and DNA of its rows. The V and J calls follow TCRdb's processing rather than the paper's. Across this sample there are 1.5 million to 2 million distinct CDR3 sequences, with less than 50% seen only once. The top ten hold 2.1% of the sample.

This clonotype was found a few times. Its antigen remains unidentified. No base qualities exist here, and no much larger clone lies one base off it. Sequenced: blood. This chain joins TRBV12-3 or TRBV12-4 to TRBJ2-1, with no D gene named confidently. This sequence originates from a woman between 40 and 50 years old in good health. The CDR3 loop reads CASSGRQSSYNEQFF. Read as DNA, the sequence is TGTGCCAGCAGTGGTAGACAAAGCTCCTACAATGAGCAGTTCTTC.